Listed below are T cell receptor beta chains from one sample, sequenced in a study of cytomegalovirus exposure and HLA in healthy donors. The method was immunoSEQ multiplex PCR; TCRdb's version includes in-frame clones alone and lacks a portion of them. The data contain approximately 190,000 clones, 77% of them singletons. What was sequenced was PBMCs. Receptor source: a woman younger than 45 in good health and CMV-seropositive. Both conserved end residues are part of each CDR3.

TRBJ2-1,TRBV18,CASSPMARETEQFF
TRBJ2-7,TRBV4-1,CASSQDRRGLAGKSSYEQYF
TRBJ2-7,TRBV9,CASSVGQGNEQYF
TRBJ2-2,TRBV11-2,CASSLTGELFF
TRBJ1-6,TRBV30,CAWSRANSPLHF
.,TRBV29-1,CSVGPLGSEQYF
TRBJ2-7,TRBV30,CAWSVRGRTYEQYF
TRBJ2-2,TRBV25-1,CASSHQGQGVTGELFF
TRBJ2-3,TRBV28,CASSAPGYSTDTQYF
TRBJ1-5,TRBV28,CASRGTGDQPQHF
TRBJ2-3,TRBV28,CASSLDRGPFRTDTQYF
TRBJ2-3,TRBV7-8,CASSHGLASDTQYF
TRBJ1-1,TRBV5-1,CASSLERLRNTEAFF
TRBJ1-4,TRBV5-8,CASSLKDRDGDEKLFF
TRBJ2-7,TRBV5-4,CASSEDRVYGEQYF
TRBJ1-2,TRBV10-3,CAISAGTGNYGYTF